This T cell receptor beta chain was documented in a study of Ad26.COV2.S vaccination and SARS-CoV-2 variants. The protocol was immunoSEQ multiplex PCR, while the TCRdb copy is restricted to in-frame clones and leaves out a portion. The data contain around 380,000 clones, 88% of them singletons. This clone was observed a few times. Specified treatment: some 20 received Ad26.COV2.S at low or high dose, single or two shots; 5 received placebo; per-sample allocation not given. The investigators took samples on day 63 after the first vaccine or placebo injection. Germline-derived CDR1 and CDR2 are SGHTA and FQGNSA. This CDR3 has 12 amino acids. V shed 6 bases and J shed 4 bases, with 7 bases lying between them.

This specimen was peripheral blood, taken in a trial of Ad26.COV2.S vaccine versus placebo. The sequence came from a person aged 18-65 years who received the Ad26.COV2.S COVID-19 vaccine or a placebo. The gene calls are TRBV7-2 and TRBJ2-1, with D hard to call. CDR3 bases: TGTGCCAGCAGTTCTAGGTACAATGAGCAGTTCTTC. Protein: CASSSRYNEQFF.